This T cell receptor beta chain was sequenced for a study of blood T cells in healthy people across ages. Study conclusions and caveats: Age advanced and TCR beta diversity per million T cells fell, roughly linearly.

The CDR3 covers 15 residues. From germline, CDR1 is SGHDT and CDR2 YYEEEE. Trimming left V 2 bases short and J 6 bases short, with 18 bases between. Then a second PCR, running about 6 to 12 cycles, was carried out with a sample-barcoded 5' primer and a J-beta primer mix. Using its own MiXCR run on the 5' RACE reads, TCRdb lists one record per CDR3 protein. Of approximately 900,000 distinct CDR3 sequences in the sample, roughly 48% were seen once. Per sample, no less than 5.5 micrograms of total RNA were extracted. Concerning this clonotype: Its specificity is unknown.

Sequenced sample: blood. The V call is TRBV5-6, the J call TRBJ2-7; a weak D match, TRBD2 (6 bases). This clonotype was sampled from a man aged 25 to 40 in good health. The CDR3 DNA reads TGTGCCAGCAGCTTTGTGTGGGCGCGGGAACGCGAGCAGTACTTC. Translation gives CASSFVWAREREQYF.